Listed below are T cell receptor beta chains from one sample, sequenced in a study of cytomegalovirus exposure and HLA in healthy donors. This table comes from immunoSEQ multiplex PCR, and its TCRdb copy is limited to in-frame clones, with some not included. Of 110,000 to 150,000 clones detected, 79% appear once; the ten largest clones hold more than 0.95%. The sequenced material came from PBMCs. These TCRs come from a man between 18 and 35 years old in good health and CMV-seronegative. CDR3s include the opening cysteine and the closing phenylalanine or tryptophan. Fields, in order: J gene, V gene, clone size, D gene, CDR3 protein, CDR3 DNA. A D gene is named only where the DNA matches it firmly. Only some rows state a clone size, as once, few, many or a class for expanded clones.

>TRBJ2-3|TRBV5-6|-|-
CASSLPRPAVGYDTQYF
TGTGCCAGCAGCTTGCCCCGACCTGCGGTTGGTTACGATACGCAGTATTTT
>TRBJ2-3|TRBV4-3|-|TRBD1
CASSPSLGGGTGGLITDTQYF
TGCGCCAGCAGCCCGAGTTTAGGGGGGGGGACAGGGGGTTTAATAACAGATACGCAGTATTTT
>TRBJ1-2|TRBV5-1|few|-
CASSSQGKGYTF
TGCGCCAGCAGCTCCCAGGGTAAGGGCTACACCTTC
>TRBJ2-1|TRBV5-1|-|-
CASSLMFGGNNEQFF
TGCGCCAGCAGCTTGATGTTTGGGGGGAATAATGAGCAGTTCTTC
>TRBJ2-7|TRBV21-1|-|-
CASSKSSGQGDEQYF
TGTGCCAGCAGCAAAAGTTCGGGACAGGGAGACGAGCAGTACTTC
>TRBJ1-1|TRBV18|-|TRBD1
CASSPPGTANYLNTEAFF
TGTGCCAGCTCACCTCCCGGGACAGCTAATTATTTGAACACTGAAGCTTTCTTT
>TRBJ1-2|TRBV2|once|TRBD1
CASSPGTANYGYTF
TGTGCCAGCAGTCCCGGGACAGCTAACTATGGCTACACCTTC
>TRBJ2-1|TRBV7-9|-|-
CASSLPGPTYNEQFF
TGTGCCAGCAGCTTGCCAGGGCCAACCTACAATGAGCAGTTCTTC
>TRBJ1-1|TRBV7-3|once|-
CASSPQPGTEAFF
TGTGCCAGCAGCCCACAACCCGGGACAGAAGCTTTCTTT
>TRBJ1-4|TRBV19|-|-
CASSISGDLNEKLFF
TGTGCCAGTAGTATTTCGGGAGACCTTAATGAAAAACTGTTTTTT
>TRBJ1-2|TRBV15|few|-
CATSPPDRHYGYTF
TGTGCCACCAGCCCCCCCGACAGACACTATGGCTACACCTTC
>TRBJ2-7|TRBV7-6|-|-
CASSQRVESYEQYF
TGTGCCAGCAGCCAGAGGGTTGAGTCCTACGAGCAGTACTTC
>TRBJ2-7|TRBV25-1|-|-
CASSDQGRTYEQYF
TGTGCCAGCAGTGACCAGGGCAGGACCTACGAGCAGTACTTC
>TRBJ2-7|TRBV7-8|-|TRBD1
CASSLPGTGSTYEQYF
TGTGCCAGCAGCTTACCAGGGACAGGGAGTACCTACGAGCAGTACTTC
>TRBJ1-1|TRBV2|-|TRBD1
CASSGTGQGTEAFF
TGTGCCAGCAGTGGAACGGGACAGGGCACTGAAGCTTTCTTT
>TRBJ2-2|TRBV9|-|-
CASSSQNTGELFF
TGTGCCAGCAGCTCCCAGAACACCGGGGAGCTGTTTTTT
>TRBJ2-7|TRBV9|-|TRBD1
CASSSGQSSYEQYF
TGTGCCAGCAGCTCGGGACAGAGCTCCTACGAGCAGTACTTC
>TRBJ2-3|TRBV9|-|-
CASSSGGTDTQYF
TGTGCCAGCAGCTCAGGGGGCACAGATACGCAGTATTTT
>TRBJ2-7|TRBV19|-|TRBD1
CASSADRGLIYEQYF
TGTGCCAGTAGTGCCGACAGGGGGCTGATCTACGAGCAGTACTTC
>TRBJ1-2|TRBV7-9|-|TRBD1
CASSSSGQLKLYGYTF
TGTGCCAGCAGCTCCTCGGGACAGCTTAAGTTATATGGCTACACCTTC
>TRBJ2-7|TRBV30|-|TRBD1
CAWTGTGALEQYF
TGTGCCTGGACCGGGACAGGGGCGCTTGAGCAGTACTTC
>TRBJ1-6|TRBV14|-|TRBD1
CASSLTGGSYNSPLHF
TGTGCCAGCAGTCTAACAGGGGGCTCCTATAATTCACCCCTCCACTTT
>TRBJ1-4|TRBV5-1|few|TRBD1
CASSSRDRDEKLFF
TGCGCCAGCAGCTCCCGAGACAGGGACGAAAAACTGTTTTTT
>TRBJ1-6|TRBV5-6|-|-
CASSLAVQGSNSPLHF
TGTGCCAGCAGCTTGGCAGTACAGGGATCTAATTCACCCCTCCACTTT
>TRBJ1-2|TRBV29-1|-|TRBD1
CSVVRQGACGYTF
TGCAGCGTTGTTCGGCAGGGGGCCTGTGGCTACACCTTC
>TRBJ2-1|TRBV15|-|-
CATSDRRGEQFF
TGTGCCACCAGCGACCGTCGGGGGGAGCAGTTCTTC
>TRBJ1-4|TRBV5-1|-|TRBD1
CASSLSGTAINEKLFF
TGCGCCAGCAGCTTGTCGGGGACAGCCATTAATGAAAAACTGTTTTTT
>TRBJ2-1|TRBV4-3|-|-
CASSQVREGRNEQFF
TGCGCCAGCAGCCAAGTACGGGAAGGTCGCAATGAGCAGTTCTTC
>TRBJ1-5|TRBV2|few|-
CASTGGNQPQHF
TGTGCCAGCACGGGGGGGAATCAGCCCCAGCATTTT